These T cell receptor beta chains were read from a single sample in a study of T-cell reconstitution after alpha-beta-depleted transplantation in children. One entry per CDR3 protein results from TCRdb running MiXCR on the PCR reads. The sample gives some 120,000 distinct CDR3 sequences, about 9.4% of which show up once; less than 35% is in the top ten. The source was PBMCs, collected before TCRalphabeta/CD19-depleted stem cell transplant. All receptors come from a boy younger than 10 with acute lymphoblastic leukemia, due to receive a stem cell transplant. The CDR3 runs from the conserved cysteine through the conserved F or W. D genes are given only for firm matches. Size tells how often a clone was seen (once, few, many) or the class of an expanded clone, and some rows leave it out.

clone_size: few; j_call: TRBJ2-5; d_call: .; v_call: TRBV5-1; cdr3_aa: CASSLAAGLETQYF; cdr3_nt: TGCGCCAGCAGCTTGGCGGCAGGGCTCGAGACCCAGTACTTC
clone_size: many; j_call: TRBJ2-1; d_call: TRBD1; v_call: TRBV7-9; cdr3_aa: CASTRTGATYNEQFF; cdr3_nt: TGTGCCAGCACCAGAACAGGGGCAACTTACAATGAGCAGTTCTTC
clone_size: many; j_call: TRBJ1-3; d_call: .; v_call: TRBV20-1; cdr3_aa: CSARVGRAGNTIYF; cdr3_nt: TGCAGTGCTAGAGTAGGCAGGGCTGGAAACACCATATATTTT
clone_size: .; j_call: TRBJ2-3; d_call: .; v_call: TRBV4-1; cdr3_aa: CASSQDRFTSTDTQYF; cdr3_nt: TGCGCCAGCAGCCAAGATAGGTTTACTAGCACAGATACGCAGTATTTT
clone_size: .; j_call: TRBJ2-7; d_call: TRBD1; v_call: TRBV3-1; cdr3_aa: CASSQGLFEGANEQYF; cdr3_nt: TGTGCCAGCAGCCAAGGTCTTTTTGAGGGGGCAAACGAGCAGTACTTC
clone_size: .; j_call: TRBJ2-7; d_call: .; v_call: TRBV11-2; cdr3_aa: CASSLDMRLGASEQYF; cdr3_nt: TGTGCCAGCAGCTTAGATATGAGACTTGGGGCCTCCGAGCAGTACTTC
clone_size: .; j_call: TRBJ2-7; d_call: TRBD1; v_call: TRBV4-2; cdr3_aa: CASSQEGTGVDYEQYF; cdr3_nt: TGTGCCAGCAGCCAAGAAGGGACAGGGGTTGACTACGAGCAGTACTTC
clone_size: few; j_call: TRBJ2-7; d_call: TRBD2; v_call: TRBV6-5; cdr3_aa: CASSLLAGGSYEQYF; cdr3_nt: TGTGCCAGCAGCTTACTAGCGGGAGGGTCCTACGAGCAGTACTTC
clone_size: many; j_call: TRBJ2-3; d_call: .; v_call: TRBV6-1; cdr3_aa: CASSPRTRSTDTQYF; cdr3_nt: TGTGCCAGCAGTCCACGGACAAGAAGCACAGATACGCAGTATTTT
clone_size: .; j_call: TRBJ2-1; d_call: TRBD2; v_call: TRBV20-1; cdr3_aa: CSANPRAGLNNEQFF; cdr3_nt: TGCAGTGCTAACCCGCGAGCGGGACTCAACAATGAGCAGTTCTTC
clone_size: .; j_call: TRBJ2-5; d_call: TRBD2; v_call: TRBV5-1; cdr3_aa: CASSFRLAAQETQYF; cdr3_nt: TGCGCCAGCAGCTTTCGACTAGCGGCGCAAGAGACCCAGTACTTC
clone_size: few; j_call: TRBJ2-5; d_call: .; v_call: TRBV20-1; cdr3_aa: CSANLLGVQETQYF; cdr3_nt: TGCAGTGCTAATTTGCTAGGGGTCCAAGAGACCCAGTACTTC
clone_size: many; j_call: TRBJ1-2; d_call: .; v_call: TRBV11-2; cdr3_aa: CASSFSFNYGYTF; cdr3_nt: TGTGCCAGCAGCTTCAGTTTTAACTATGGCTACACCTTC
clone_size: many; j_call: TRBJ1-6; d_call: TRBD1; v_call: TRBV20-1; cdr3_aa: CSARAGTGASPLHF; cdr3_nt: TGCAGTGCCAGGGCCGGGACAGGGGCCTCACCCCTCCACTTT
clone_size: .; j_call: TRBJ2-2; d_call: TRBD1; v_call: TRBV7-9; cdr3_aa: CASSLMGTGGDTGELFF; cdr3_nt: TGTGCCAGCAGCTTAATGGGGACAGGGGGAGACACCGGGGAGCTGTTTTTT
clone_size: many; j_call: TRBJ2-5; d_call: .; v_call: TRBV20-1; cdr3_aa: CSASPGVRAETQYF; cdr3_nt: TGCAGTGCTAGTCCAGGGGTGAGAGCAGAGACCCAGTACTTC
clone_size: many; j_call: TRBJ2-1; d_call: .; v_call: TRBV6-1; cdr3_aa: CASREFGYNEQFF; cdr3_nt: TGTGCCAGCAGGGAGTTTGGCTACAATGAGCAGTTCTTC
clone_size: .; j_call: TRBJ2-7; d_call: TRBD2; v_call: TRBV7-8; cdr3_aa: CASSSQGLAPYEQYF; cdr3_nt: TGTGCCAGCAGCTCCCAGGGACTAGCCCCCTACGAGCAGTACTTC
clone_size: .; j_call: TRBJ1-3; d_call: TRBD1; v_call: TRBV28; cdr3_aa: CASRIFTGADSGNTIYF; cdr3_nt: TGTGCCAGCAGAATTTTCACAGGGGCGGATTCTGGAAACACCATATATTTT
clone_size: .; j_call: TRBJ2-2; d_call: .; v_call: TRBV12-3/TRBV12-4; cdr3_aa: CASSSGASTGELFF; cdr3_nt: TGTGCCAGCAGTTCCGGGGCCTCCACCGGGGAGCTGTTTTTT
clone_size: many; j_call: TRBJ2-3; d_call: TRBD1; v_call: TRBV11-3; cdr3_aa: CASSTRTGVDTQYF; cdr3_nt: TGTGCCAGCAGCACCCGGACAGGGGTAGATACGCAGTATTTT
clone_size: .; j_call: TRBJ2-7; d_call: .; v_call: TRBV20-1; cdr3_aa: CSAKDGAYEQYF; cdr3_nt: TGCAGTGCTAAGGACGGGGCCTACGAGCAGTACTTC
clone_size: few; j_call: TRBJ1-2; d_call: .; v_call: TRBV4-1; cdr3_aa: CASSPRGKGRMDYGYTF; cdr3_nt: TGCGCCAGCAGCCCACGGGGGAAAGGGCGAATGGACTATGGCTACACCTTC
clone_size: many; j_call: TRBJ2-5; d_call: TRBD1; v_call: TRBV9; cdr3_aa: CASSRRTGGGETQYF; cdr3_nt: TGTGCCAGCAGCCGGCGGACAGGGGGCGGAGAGACCCAGTACTTC
clone_size: few; j_call: TRBJ2-7; d_call: .; v_call: TRBV29-1; cdr3_aa: CSVARDFYEQYF; cdr3_nt: TGCAGCGTCGCCAGGGACTTTTACGAGCAGTACTTC
clone_size: few; j_call: TRBJ1-1; d_call: .; v_call: TRBV29-1; cdr3_aa: CSPGGAFF; cdr3_nt: TGCAGCCCGGGGGGGGCTTTCTTT
clone_size: .; j_call: TRBJ1-4; d_call: .; v_call: TRBV5-5; cdr3_aa: CASSSIWGGSNEKLFF; cdr3_nt: TGTGCCAGCAGCTCAATATGGGGGGGCTCTAATGAAAAACTGTTTTTT
clone_size: .; j_call: TRBJ2-7; d_call: TRBD1; v_call: TRBV28; cdr3_aa: CASSLLGTAASYEQYF; cdr3_nt: TGTGCCAGCAGTTTATTGGGGACAGCAGCCTCCTACGAGCAGTACTTC
clone_size: .; j_call: TRBJ2-3; d_call: TRBD2; v_call: TRBV7-2; cdr3_aa: CASSSGTGGDTQYF; cdr3_nt: TGTGCCAGCAGTTCCGGGACGGGGGGGGATACGCAGTATTTT
clone_size: .; j_call: TRBJ2-7; d_call: .; v_call: TRBV5-1; cdr3_aa: CASSLMPEDEQYF; cdr3_nt: TGCGCCAGCAGCTTGATGCCCGAGGACGAGCAGTACTTC
clone_size: .; j_call: TRBJ2-1; d_call: TRBD1; v_call: TRBV29-1; cdr3_aa: CSVDGTGFHNEQFF; cdr3_nt: TGCAGCGTTGATGGGACAGGGTTTCACAATGAGCAGTTCTTC
clone_size: .; j_call: TRBJ1-5; d_call: TRBD1; v_call: TRBV20-1; cdr3_aa: CSARRGQVNQPQHF; cdr3_nt: TGCAGTGCTAGACGTGGACAGGTAAATCAGCCCCAGCATTTT
clone_size: .; j_call: TRBJ2-1; d_call: .; v_call: TRBV29-1; cdr3_aa: CSAELSYNEQFF; cdr3_nt: TGCAGCGCTGAACTCAGCTACAATGAGCAGTTCTTC
clone_size: .; j_call: TRBJ2-6; d_call: .; v_call: TRBV12-3/TRBV12-4; cdr3_aa: CASSFFGPGVSSGANVLTF; cdr3_nt: TGTGCCAGCAGTTTCTTCGGCCCAGGGGTAAGCTCTGGGGCCAACGTCCTGACTTTC
clone_size: few; j_call: TRBJ1-2; d_call: .; v_call: TRBV29-1; cdr3_aa: CSVENTGNYGYTF; cdr3_nt: TGCAGCGTTGAAAACACAGGGAACTATGGCTACACCTTC
clone_size: many; j_call: TRBJ2-1; d_call: .; v_call: TRBV20-1; cdr3_aa: CSAREVVSRYNEQFF; cdr3_nt: TGCAGTGCTAGGGAGGTGGTCAGTCGGTACAATGAGCAGTTCTTC
clone_size: few; j_call: TRBJ1-5; d_call: .; v_call: TRBV27; cdr3_aa: CASSGFQGSQPQHF; cdr3_nt: TGTGCCAGCAGTGGATTTCAGGGGAGTCAGCCCCAGCATTTT
clone_size: many; j_call: TRBJ1-5; d_call: .; v_call: TRBV9; cdr3_aa: CASSVGGGNQPQHF; cdr3_nt: TGTGCCAGCAGCGTAGGAGGGGGCAATCAGCCCCAGCATTTT
clone_size: few; j_call: TRBJ2-4; d_call: .; v_call: TRBV2; cdr3_aa: CASSEREAKNIQYF; cdr3_nt: TGTGCCAGCAGTGAGAGGGAAGCCAAAAACATTCAGTACTTC
clone_size: few; j_call: TRBJ2-7; d_call: TRBD2; v_call: TRBV4-2; cdr3_aa: CASSQEGVAGRSRYYEQYF; cdr3_nt: TGTGCCAGCAGCCAAGAGGGGGTAGCGGGACGTAGCAGATACTACGAGCAGTACTTC
clone_size: .; j_call: TRBJ2-3; d_call: TRBD2; v_call: TRBV27; cdr3_aa: CASTQTRLAGDPDTQYF; cdr3_nt: TGTGCCAGCACCCAAACCAGACTAGCGGGAGACCCAGATACGCAGTATTTT
clone_size: .; j_call: TRBJ2-7; d_call: .; v_call: TRBV3-1; cdr3_aa: CASTRGPPPSEQYF; cdr3_nt: TGTGCCAGCACCCGGGGACCCCCTCCCAGCGAGCAGTACTTC
clone_size: .; j_call: TRBJ2-1; d_call: TRBD1; v_call: TRBV20-1; cdr3_aa: CSAQDPGQRSYNEQFF; cdr3_nt: TGCAGTGCACAAGATCCGGGACAGAGATCATACAATGAGCAGTTCTTC
clone_size: .; j_call: TRBJ1-2; d_call: .; v_call: TRBV5-1; cdr3_aa: CASSMEGVDGYTF; cdr3_nt: TGCGCCAGCAGCATGGAGGGAGTAGACGGCTACACCTTC
clone_size: many; j_call: TRBJ2-3; d_call: TRBD2; v_call: TRBV11-2; cdr3_aa: CASSFSHGGRTDTQYF; cdr3_nt: TGTGCCAGCAGCTTTTCCCACGGCGGGAGGACAGATACGCAGTATTTT
clone_size: .; j_call: TRBJ2-2; d_call: TRBD2; v_call: TRBV12-3/TRBV12-4; cdr3_aa: CASSFSGDGDTGELFF; cdr3_nt: TGTGCCAGCAGTTTTAGCGGGGATGGGGACACCGGGGAGCTGTTTTTT
clone_size: .; j_call: TRBJ2-3; d_call: TRBD2; v_call: TRBV7-9; cdr3_aa: CASSLTGTRNTDTQYF; cdr3_nt: TGTGCCAGCAGCCTAACCGGGACTAGGAACACAGATACGCAGTATTTT